The sequence of this T cell receptor (beta chain) was determined in a study of blood T cell repertoires in COVID-19 (dated by TCRdb to 2020 to 2021). For the study in its entirety: Samples covering the acute and convalescent phases of COVID-19 were provided by collaborators in the United States, Italy and Spain. The repertoires were released in a freely available public database intended as a resource for research on the immune response to SARS-CoV-2. Samples were obtained from the ongoing ImmuneRACE study (first 160 participants) and from 1,254 subjects provided by 6 global collaborators. The prospective study material was composed of cDNA or gDNA derived from T cells, B-cell-depleted T cells, or PBMCs. A de-identified subject ID, COVID-19 status, age in years and sex were almost always included in the sample metadata. Where available, HLA class I and class II types were taken from metadata supplied by the sample provider and were not determined by assay-based typing. Deeply sampled blood TCRbeta repertoires from subjects exposed to, actively infected with, or recovered from COVID-19 were included in the dataset.

Whole blood was collected in K2EDTA tubes by collaborating institutions according to the institutions' own protocols. Collaborator samples were shipped for TCRbeta analysis as frozen whole blood, isolated PBMCs, or DNA extracted from either sample type. As concerns this clone: Which antigen it targets is not known. No base quality values were provided; no much bigger clone lies one nucleotide off.

TCRbeta CDR3 regions were amplified from genomic DNA using the immunoSEQ Assay, a bias-controlled multiplex PCR. In the source study's methods: The number of nucleated cells in each sample was estimated by amplification of reference gene primers within the assay. To quantify the absolute abundance of each unique TCRbeta CDR3 rearrangement, sequence reads were collapsed and filtered. Productive Simpson clonality was computed per sample as the square root of Simpson's diversity index over productive rearrangements. TCRdb provides this immuneACCESS table in a form limited to in-frame rearrangements. Some clones are lacking; in checked studies, under half of them reflect an unresolved V gene, and why the rest are absent is not known. The V and J calls and clone size are taken from that table; D and trimming were inferred from the DNA. Across this sample there are approximately 52,000 clones, with around 86% seen only once. The leading ten clones occupy about 15% of the sample.

The research as a whole found: The amount of clinical and demographic metadata varied by source and participant and was provided uncurated.

CDR1 MNHEY and CDR2 SVGAGI are derived from the germline V gene. Reading from cysteine to phenylalanine, the CDR3 counts 14 amino acids. Only the CDR3 part of the read is kept: 42 bases, read in frame from the first base. Here V drops 6 bases and J drops 8 bases, and the junction holds 7 bases not matched to any gene. The TCR sequence derives from a man between 65 and 85 years old with acute or convalescent COVID-19. This sequence uses TRBV6-5 and TRBJ1-4; 9 bases in the middle match TRBD1. The sequenced material came from peripheral blood. The CDR3 has the sequence CASSSGTGREKLFF. The DNA is as follows: TGTGCCAGCAGCTCCGGGACAGGGCGGGAAAAACTGTTTTTT.